This passage covers 21 T cell receptor beta chains from one sample sequenced in a study of T cell responses to AZD1222 COVID-19 vaccine (dated by TCRdb to about 2021). According to the study, the label for this sample's time point signals: baseline before first vaccination. The library was built by means of the immunoSEQ multiplex PCR assay. The immuneACCESS repertoire file appears here via TCRdb, limited to in-frame rearrangements. These files lack a portion of the clones; in checked studies, under half of the deficit traces to unresolved V genes, and the cause of the others is not known. The sample profile shows 100,000 to 120,000 clones; roughly four fifths of them were found once. The ten largest account for roughly 4.5% of the sample. This material consisted of peripheral blood, taken on day 0 of AZD1222 vaccination. Receptor source: an adult in good health.

This clone has at least ten counts. V is TRBV6-5 and J is TRBJ2-1, with TRBD2 matching 8 bases. Trimming cost V 0 bases and J 13 bases; bases outside gene matches: 11. The V gene's germline CDR1 is MNHEY and CDR2 SVGAGI. The CDR3 runs to 15 residues. The CDR3 DNA reads TGTGCCAGCAGTTACTCGTACCGAGCGGGAGCAACTCAGTTCTTC. The encoded protein is CASSYSYRAGATQFF.

V and J are TRBV6-5 and TRBJ2-1; 8 positions agree with TRBD2. Germline CDR1 reads MNHEY; CDR2 reads SVGAGI. The V gene end was trimmed by 5 bases and the J gene end by 6 bases; junction bases not matched to a gene: 6. This CDR3 has 14 residues. The CDR3 spells CASSLRGGRNEQFF. For the CDR3, the DNA is TGTGCCAGCAGTCTACGGGGGGGCCGCAATGAGCAGTTCTTC.

This chain uses TRBV7-3 with TRBJ2-2; D unclear. The CDR3 contains 16 residues. Germline-derived CDR1 and CDR2 are SGHTA and FQGTGA. The V gene lost 1 base and the J gene lost 3 bases, with 12 bases spanning the gap. DNA of the CDR3: TGTGCCAGCAGCTTAATATCGTCTCGTCACACCGGGGAGCTGTTTTTT. Translated, it gives CASSLISSRHTGELFF.

This clone appeared a single time. The chain joins TRBV5-5 to TRBJ2-5, with D unclear. Germline CDR1 is SGHKS and CDR2 is YYEKEE (reference sequence). This CDR3 region has 16 residues. Trimming removed 0 bases from V and 3 bases from J, with 15 bases in between. The chain's CDR3 is CASSLVPSASKETQYF. The CDR3 bases are TGTGCCAGCAGCTTGGTTCCATCGGCCTCAAAAGAGACCCAGTACTTC.

V is TRBV7-6 and J is TRBJ1-4; no definite D call. The CDR3 has 15 amino acids. The germline gives CDR1 SGHVS, CDR2 FNYEAQ. V gave up 2 bases and J gave up 4 bases, with 11 bases separating them. Here the CDR3 reads CASSLRARVNEKLFF. In DNA form, the CDR3 reads TGTGCCAGCAGCTTACGGGCACGGGTTAATGAAAAACTGTTTTTT.

This clone appeared a few times. V gene TRBV25-1 combines with J gene TRBJ1-3; D perhaps matches TRBD1 (5 bases). Germline CDR1 is MGHDK and CDR2 is SYGVNS. There are 15 residues in the CDR3. V gave up 1 base and J gave up 2 bases, with 9 bases separating them. The CDR3 coding sequence is TGTGCCAGCAGTGAATGGGGCTACACTGGAAACACCATATATTTT. It is translated as CASSEWGYTGNTIYF.

J is TRBJ1-3 and V is TRBV28; D unresolved. The V gene lost 6 bases and the J gene lost 2 bases, with 11 bases spanning the gap. This CDR3 comprises 14 residues. CDR1 and CDR2 (germline): MDHEN, SYDVKM. The DNA of the CDR3 is TGTGCCAGCAGATTAGGGTTGCCTGGAAACACCATATATTTT. Translating gives CASRLGLPGNTIYF.

This chain joins TRBV6-2 or TRBV6-3 and TRBJ2-7; 8 positions match TRBD2. This CDR3 contains 15 residues. Trimming cost V 5 bases and J 3 bases; bases outside gene matches: 9. Germline-derived CDR1 and CDR2 are MNHEY and SVGEGT. Here the CDR3 reads CASSRPGGGVYEQYF. The CDR3 nucleotides are TGTGCCAGCAGTCGTCCGGGAGGGGGGGTCTACGAGCAGTACTTC.

This clone was observed a few times. The gene calls are TRBV4-1 and TRBJ2-7; D unclear. The CDR3 has 13 residues. The germline V and J ends were trimmed by 3 bases and 2 bases, with 8 bases remaining between them. Germline CDR1 MGHRA, CDR2 YSYEKL. The CDR3 reads CASSQGSAYEQYF. In DNA form, the CDR3 reads TGCGCCAGCAGCCAGGGCTCTGCCTACGAGCAGTACTTC.

In this sample, this clone turned up a few times. V usage is TRBV5-6 and J usage is TRBJ2-5; tentatively, D is TRBD2 (5 bases). In germline, CDR1 is SGHDT, CDR2 YYEEEE. Trimming cost V 4 bases and J 0 bases, with 16 bases left between them. The CDR3 runs 16 residues. In nucleotides, the CDR3 is TGTGCCAGCAGCCCCTCGGCCGGGAACTACCAAGAGACCCAGTACTTC. The encoded protein is CASSPSAGNYQETQYF.

Written as DNA, the CDR3 is TGTGCCAGTAGTATGCCCGCTGGGCCGAACACTGAAGCTTTCTTT. Protein sequence: CASSMPAGPNTEAFF. V and J are TRBV19 and TRBJ1-1; no clear D. Germline CDR1 and CDR2: LNHDA and SQIVND (reference sequence). CDR3 length: 15 residues. The V end lost 3 bases, the J end lost 1 base, and 12 bases lay between the germline ends.

The chain has TRBV9 and TRBJ1-3; D might be TRBD1 (5 bases). The germline CDR1 and CDR2 sequences are SGDLS and YYNGEE. The CDR3 loop spans 13 amino acids. Trimming shortened V by 5 bases and J by 4 bases, and 10 bases separated the two germline ends. The CDR3 loop is CASSSGHGNTIYF. The CDR3 region has the DNA TGTGCCAGCAGTTCAGGGCACGGAAACACCATATATTTT.

This chain joins TRBV2 and TRBJ1-1; D gene uncertain. Germline CDR1 SNHLY, CDR2 FYNNEI. V shed 6 bases and J shed 0 bases, with 11 bases lying between them. The CDR3 consists of 14 residues. CDR3 nucleotide sequence: TGTGCCAGCAGCCCGAGGCACATGAACACTGAAGCTTTCTTT. It specifies CASSPRHMNTEAFF.

The rearrangement uses TRBV4-3 and TRBJ2-1; tentative D call: TRBD2 (6 bases). Trimming removed 3 bases at V and 5 bases at J, with 17 bases between. Germline V gene lookup returns CDR1 LGHNA and CDR2 YSLEER. This CDR3 region has 16 residues. The CDR3 region has the DNA TGCGCCAGCAGCCATGTAGGCGGCGGGACGCACAATGAGCAGTTCTTC. This encodes CASSHVGGGTHNEQFF.

J is TRBJ2-1 and V is TRBV3-1 (or the pseudogene TRBV3-2); D possibly corresponds to TRBD2 (5 bases). This CDR3 has 11 residues. The germline V gene encodes CDR1 LGHDT and CDR2 YNNKEL (reference sequence). Trimming left V 8 bases short and J 10 bases short, with 12 bases between. The CDR3 coding sequence is TGTGCCAGCGGGAGAGTTGGGGAGCAGTTCTTC. As protein: CASGRVGEQFF.

This sequence joins TRBV5-1 and TRBJ1-2; D remains unclear. V was shortened by 0 bases and J by 4 bases, with 4 bases between the two germline ends. The CDR3 covers 12 residues. Germline CDR1 SGHRS, CDR2 YFSETQ. Here the CDR3 DNA reads TGCGCCAGCAGCTTGGAAGGCTATGGCTACACCTTC. Translated: CASSLEGYGYTF. The full variable domain, completed using reference TRBV5-1 and TRBJ1-2, is KAGVTQTPRYLIKTRGQQVTLSCSPISGHRSVSWYQQTPGQGLQFLFEYFSETQRNKGNFPGRFSGRQFSNSRSEMNVSTLELGDSALYLCASSLEGYGYTFGSGTRLTVV.

This clone was observed a few times. The rearrangement uses TRBV15 and TRBJ2-4; 7 bases are a match to TRBD1. With 6 bases clipped from V and 0 bases from J, the junction kept 11 bases outside the gene matches. From germline, CDR1 is LNHNV and CDR2 YYDKDF (reference sequence). The CDR3 is 17 residues long. The CDR3 region is CATRGDRSALAKNIQYF. The CDR3 DNA reads as TGTGCCACCAGGGGGGACAGATCTGCACTAGCCAAAAACATTCAGTACTTC. Drawing the rest from reference TRBV15 and TRBJ2-4, the complete variable domain is DAMVIQNPRYQVTQFGKPVTLSCSQTLNHNVMYWYQQKSSQAPKLLFHYYDKDFNNEADTPDNFQSRRPNTSFCFLDIRSPGLGDTAMYLCATRGDRSALAKNIQYFGAGTRLSVL.

This clone was counted once. V is TRBV6-5 and J is TRBJ1-4; D is unresolved. V dropped 0 bases and J dropped 11 bases, with 13 bases sitting between them. The CDR3 is 14 amino acids. Germline V lookup: CDR1 MNHEY, CDR2 SVGAGI. The CDR3 coding sequence is TGTGCCAGCAGTTACTCATTCGGGGAACGGAAACTGTTTTTT. It specifies CASSYSFGERKLFF.

V and J are TRBV27 and TRBJ2-7; D might be TRBD2 (5 bases). Trimming took 6 bases from V and 2 from J, leaving 17 bases between them. The CDR3 is 15 residues long. Germline CDR1 is MNHEY and CDR2 is SMNVEV (reference sequence). The CDR3 reads CASSRGPLNPYEQYF. The CDR3 DNA is TGTGCCAGCAGCCGAGGGCCCCTCAACCCCTACGAGCAGTACTTC.

This chain connects TRBV12-3 or TRBV12-4 to TRBJ1-1, with D perhaps matching TRBD1 (5 bases). V was pared by 3 bases and J by 4 bases, with 9 bases between. The CDR3 totals 13 residues. CDR3 residues: CASSFMDITEAFF. CDR3 DNA: TGTGCCAGCAGTTTTATGGACATCACTGAAGCTTTCTTT.

This sequence joins TRBV25-1 and TRBJ1-5; D is perhaps TRBD1 (6 bases). CDR3 length: 13 amino acids. The V gene's germline CDR1 is MGHDK and CDR2 SYGVNS. V was clipped by 4 bases and J by 4 bases, with 8 bases between them. The CDR3 DNA is TGTGCCAGCAGTGTACAGGGAAATCAGCCCCAGCATTTT. This codes for CASSVQGNQPQHF.